What follows are 3 T cell receptor beta chains derived from one specimen sequenced in a study of CD8+CD57+ T cells in acquired aplastic anemia. CDR3 and TCR beta VDJ profiling relied on genomic DNA as the template. MiXCR was run by TCRdb on the reads, yielding one entry per CDR3 protein. The sample lists about 64,000 distinct CDR3 sequences, about 54% occurring once. Source material: sorted CD4+, CD8+, or CD8+CD57+ T cells (not recorded which) from PBMCs. These receptors were taken from a human donor in good health, serving as a control.

The chain recombines TRBV11-3 with TRBJ2-5; 12 bases line up with TRBD1. V was clipped by 5 bases and J by 4 bases; unmatched bases: 5. This CDR3 has 15 residues. CDR1 is SGHNT and CDR2 is YENEEA in the germline V gene. CDR3 sequence (DNA): TGTGCCAGCAGCCTACCGGGACAGGGGGCAGAGACCCAGTACTTC. This codes for CASSLPGQGAETQYF.

This clonotype was observed at least ten times. V and J are TRBV9 and TRBJ1-1; D may be TRBD1 (6 bases). Germline CDR1 SGDLS, CDR2 YYNGEE. The V and J ends lost 3 bases and 3 bases respectively, with 9 bases between them. CDR3 size: 13 residues. CDR3 bases: TGTGCCAGCAGCGCAGGGGATGACACTGAAGCTTTCTTT. Protein product: CASSAGDDTEAFF.

V is TRBV15 and J is TRBJ1-2; no reliable D call. The CDR3 spans 14 residues. V lost 3 bases and J lost 8, with 16 bases in between. Germline V CDR1 and CDR2: LNHNV, YYDKDF (reference sequence). The CDR3 sequence: CATSSPWEVRGYTF. The CDR3 bases are TGTGCCACCAGCAGCCCCTGGGAGGTGCGAGGCTACACCTTC. Full variable domain (remainder filled in from reference TRBV15 and TRBJ1-2): DAMVIQNPRYQVTQFGKPVTLSCSQTLNHNVMYWYQQKSSQAPKLLFHYYDKDFNNEADTPDNFQSRRPNTSFCFLDIRSPGLGDTAMYLCATSSPWEVRGYTFGSGTRLTVV.